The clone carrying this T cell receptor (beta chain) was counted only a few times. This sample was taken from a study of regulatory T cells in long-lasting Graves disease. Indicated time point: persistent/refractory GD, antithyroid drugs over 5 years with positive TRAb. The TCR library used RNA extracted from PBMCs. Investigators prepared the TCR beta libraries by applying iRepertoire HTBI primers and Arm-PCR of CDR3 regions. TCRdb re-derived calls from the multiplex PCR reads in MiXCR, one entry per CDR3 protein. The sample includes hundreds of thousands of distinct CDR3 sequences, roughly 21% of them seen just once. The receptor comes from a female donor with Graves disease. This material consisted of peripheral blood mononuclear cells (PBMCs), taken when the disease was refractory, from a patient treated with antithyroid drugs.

CDR3 protein: CASSLGGNYLGTQYF. For the CDR3, the DNA is TGTGCCAGCAGTTTAGGGGGCAACTACCTAGGGACCCAGTACTTC. The V call is TRBV27, the J call TRBJ2-5, with a tentative D call TRBD1 (6 bases). Germline V gives CDR1 MNHEY, CDR2 SMNVEV (reference sequence). Trimming cost V 2 bases and J 7 bases, with 17 bases left between them. This CDR3 has 15 residues.